This T cell receptor (beta chain) is drawn from a study of cytomegalovirus exposure and HLA in healthy donors. Primers: 60 Vbeta forward and 13 Jbeta reverse. Authors' data handling: In a later analysis, roughly 10 million of 75 million to 85 million unique beta chains occurred in at least two donors. Data came from immunoSEQ multiplex PCR; TCRdb stores just in-frame clones and leaves some out. From that table come the V and J calls and clone size; the DNA was used to work out D and trimming. This table holds tens of thousands of clones, over 60% found once. The donors were healthy bone marrow donors. A remark on this clone: Its antigen is unidentified.

Study results and caveats: TCR beta V segments were, for the most part, productive about 87% or about 30% of the time in an earlier analysis.

This TCR came from a man aged 35-49 years in good health and CMV-seronegative. The sequencing input was PBMCs.

For the CDR3, the DNA is TGTGCCAGTAGTATTAGTGGCGGGAGGGATGATACGCAGTATTTT. Its protein is CASSISGGRDDTQYF. The gene calls are TRBV19 and TRBJ2-3, with 9 bases matching TRBD2. Germline V gene lookup returns CDR1 LNHDA and CDR2 SQIVND (reference sequence). J was trimmed by 6 bases and V by 3 bases; bases with no gene match: 7. CDR3 size: 15 residues.